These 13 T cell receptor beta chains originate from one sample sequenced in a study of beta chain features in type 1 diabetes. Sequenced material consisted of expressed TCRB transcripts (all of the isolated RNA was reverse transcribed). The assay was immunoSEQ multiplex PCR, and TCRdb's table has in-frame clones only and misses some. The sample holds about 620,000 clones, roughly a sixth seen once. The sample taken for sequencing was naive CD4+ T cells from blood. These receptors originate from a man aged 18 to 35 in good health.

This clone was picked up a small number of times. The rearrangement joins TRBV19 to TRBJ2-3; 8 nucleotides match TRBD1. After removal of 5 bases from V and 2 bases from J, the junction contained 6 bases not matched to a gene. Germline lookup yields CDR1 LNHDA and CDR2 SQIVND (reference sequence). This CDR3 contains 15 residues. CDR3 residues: CASSERDRHTDTQYF. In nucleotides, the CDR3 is TGTGCCAGTAGTGAACGGGACAGGCACACAGATACGCAGTATTTT.

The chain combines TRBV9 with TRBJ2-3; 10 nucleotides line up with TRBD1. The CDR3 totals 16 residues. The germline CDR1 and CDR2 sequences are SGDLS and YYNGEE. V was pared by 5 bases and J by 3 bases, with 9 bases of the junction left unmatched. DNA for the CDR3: TGTGCCAGCAGGCCGGGACAGGGGAGGGAAACAGATACGCAGTATTTT. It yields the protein CASRPGQGRETDTQYF.

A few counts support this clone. CDR3 bases: TGTGCCAGCAGCTTCAACAAGGACTATGGCTACACCTTC. Amino acid sequence: CASSFNKDYGYTF. J is TRBJ1-2 and V is TRBV7-2; D ambiguous. This CDR3 has 13 amino acids. The germline V gene encodes CDR1 SGHTA and CDR2 FQGNSA. V lost 3 bases and J 3 bases, leaving 8 bases between the germline ends.

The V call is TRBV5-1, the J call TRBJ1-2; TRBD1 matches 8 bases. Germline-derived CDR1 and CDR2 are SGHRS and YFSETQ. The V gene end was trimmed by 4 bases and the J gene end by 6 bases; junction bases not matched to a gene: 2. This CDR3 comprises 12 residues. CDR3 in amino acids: CASSGQGDGYTF. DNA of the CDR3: TGCGCCAGCAGCGGACAGGGAGATGGCTACACCTTC.

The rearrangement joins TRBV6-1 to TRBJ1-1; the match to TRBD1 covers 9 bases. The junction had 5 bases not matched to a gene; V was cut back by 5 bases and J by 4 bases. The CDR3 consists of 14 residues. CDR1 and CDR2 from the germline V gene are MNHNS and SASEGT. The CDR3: CASSRTGGFTEAFF. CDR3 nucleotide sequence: TGTGCCAGCAGTAGAACAGGGGGCTTCACTGAAGCTTTCTTT.

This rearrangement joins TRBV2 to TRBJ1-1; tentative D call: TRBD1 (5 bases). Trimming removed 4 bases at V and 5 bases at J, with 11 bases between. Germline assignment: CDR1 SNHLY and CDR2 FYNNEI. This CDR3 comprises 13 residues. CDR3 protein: CASSGQMETEAFF. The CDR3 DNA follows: TGTGCCAGCAGTGGACAGATGGAGACTGAAGCTTTCTTT.

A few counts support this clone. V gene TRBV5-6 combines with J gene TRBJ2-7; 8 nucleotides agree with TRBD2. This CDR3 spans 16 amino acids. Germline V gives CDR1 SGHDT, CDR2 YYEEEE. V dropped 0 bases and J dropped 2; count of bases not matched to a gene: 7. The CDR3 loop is CASSLAGIAGTYEQYF. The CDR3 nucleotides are TGTGCCAGCAGCTTGGCCGGAATAGCGGGGACCTACGAGCAGTACTTC.

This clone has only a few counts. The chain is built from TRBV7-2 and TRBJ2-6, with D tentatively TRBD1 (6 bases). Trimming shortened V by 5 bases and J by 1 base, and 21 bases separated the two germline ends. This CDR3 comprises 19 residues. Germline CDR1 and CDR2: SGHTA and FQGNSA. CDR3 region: CASSQKYRAQGSGANVLTF. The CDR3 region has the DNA TGTGCCAGCAGCCAAAAGTACAGGGCCCAAGGGTCTGGGGCCAACGTCCTGACTTTC. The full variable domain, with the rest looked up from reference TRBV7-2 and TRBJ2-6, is GAGVSQSPSNKVTEKGKDVELRCDPISGHTALYWYRQSLGQGLEFLIYFQGNSAPDKSGLPSDRFSAERTGGSVSTLTIQRTQQEDSAVYLCASSQKYRAQGSGANVLTFGAGSRLTVL.

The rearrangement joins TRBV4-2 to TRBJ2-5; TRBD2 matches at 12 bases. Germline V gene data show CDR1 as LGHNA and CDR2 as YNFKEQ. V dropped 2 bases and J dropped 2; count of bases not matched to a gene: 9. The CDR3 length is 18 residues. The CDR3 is CASSQKNRGLAGQETQYF. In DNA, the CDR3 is TGTGCCAGCAGCCAAAAGAATAGAGGACTAGCGGGACAAGAGACCCAGTACTTC.

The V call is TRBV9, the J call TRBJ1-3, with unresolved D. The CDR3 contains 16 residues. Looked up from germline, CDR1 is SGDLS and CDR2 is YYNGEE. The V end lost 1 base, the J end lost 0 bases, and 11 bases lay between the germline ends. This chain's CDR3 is CASSVIWALSGNTIYF. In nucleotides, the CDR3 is TGTGCCAGCAGCGTAATCTGGGCTCTCTCTGGAAACACCATATATTTT.

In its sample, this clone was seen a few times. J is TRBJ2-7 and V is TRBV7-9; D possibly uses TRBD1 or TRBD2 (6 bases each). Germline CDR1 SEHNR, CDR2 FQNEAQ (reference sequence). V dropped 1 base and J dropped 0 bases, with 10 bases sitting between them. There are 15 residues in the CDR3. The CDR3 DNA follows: TGTGCCAGCAGCTTAGAAGGGGGGCCCTCCTACGAGCAGTACTTC. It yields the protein CASSLEGGPSYEQYF. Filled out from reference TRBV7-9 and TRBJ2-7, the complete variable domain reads DTGVSQNPRHKITKRGQNVTFRCDPISEHNRLYWYRQTLGQGPEFLTYFQNEAQLEKSRLLSDRFSAERPKGSFSTLEIQRTEQGDSAMYLCASSLEGGPSYEQYFGPGTRLTVT.

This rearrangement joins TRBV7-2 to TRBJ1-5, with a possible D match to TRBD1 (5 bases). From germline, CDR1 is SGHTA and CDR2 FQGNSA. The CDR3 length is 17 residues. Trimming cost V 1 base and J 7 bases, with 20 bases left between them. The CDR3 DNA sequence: TGTGCCAGCAGCTTAGAGAGGTTCACAGCCGGGGACCAGCCCCAGCATTTT. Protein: CASSLERFTAGDQPQHF.

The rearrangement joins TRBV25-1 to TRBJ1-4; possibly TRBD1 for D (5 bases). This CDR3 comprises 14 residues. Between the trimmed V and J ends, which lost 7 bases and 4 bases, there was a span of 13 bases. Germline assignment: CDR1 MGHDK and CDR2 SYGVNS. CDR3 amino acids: CASTRLGGNEKLFF. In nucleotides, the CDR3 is TGTGCCAGCACCCGGCTTGGGGGTAATGAAAAACTGTTTTTT.